Listed below are T cell receptor beta chains from one sample, sequenced in a study of blood T cells in healthy people across ages. TCRdb reprocessed the 5' RACE reads with MiXCR, giving one entry per CDR3 protein. The sample includes about 1.5 million distinct CDR3 sequences, roughly 43% of them seen just once. Sequenced sample: blood. All receptors derive from a woman aged 18-30 years in good health. Both conserved end residues are part of each CDR3. Fields, in order: V gene, D gene, clone size, J gene, CDR3 DNA, CDR3 protein. A D gene is named only where the DNA matches it firmly. The size entry is marked missing in some rows and otherwise reads once, few, many or a size class.

v_gene: TRBV4-2
d_gene: -
abundance: -
j_gene: TRBJ2-7
CDR3nt: TGTGCCAGCAGCCAAGCAGGGGGGCGGTACTTC
CDR3aa: CASSQAGGRYF

v_gene: TRBV6-6
d_gene: -
abundance: few
j_gene: TRBJ1-4
CDR3nt: TGTGCCAGCAGTAAGGGGATGGGTGAAAAACTGTTTTTT
CDR3aa: CASSKGMGEKLFF

v_gene: TRBV4-3
d_gene: -
abundance: -
j_gene: TRBJ1-3
CDR3nt: TGCGCCAGCAGCCAGGGACACAACAGAAACACCATATATTTT
CDR3aa: CASSQGHNRNTIYF

v_gene: TRBV9
d_gene: TRBD1
abundance: once
j_gene: TRBJ2-5
CDR3nt: TGTGCCAGCAGCGTAAGGGACAGACAAGAGACCCAGTACTTC
CDR3aa: CASSVRDRQETQYF

v_gene: TRBV25-1
d_gene: -
abundance: few
j_gene: TRBJ2-6
CDR3nt: TGTGCCAGCAGTGCTGTTGGCTCTGGGGCCAACGTCCTGACTTTC
CDR3aa: CASSAVGSGANVLTF

v_gene: TRBV20-1
d_gene: -
abundance: many
j_gene: TRBJ1-1
CDR3nt: TGCAGTGCCGTTGCCCCCACTGAAGCTTTCTTT
CDR3aa: CSAVAPTEAFF

v_gene: TRBV6-1
d_gene: -
abundance: -
j_gene: TRBJ1-1
CDR3nt: TGTGCCAGCAGTGAAAGTTCCCGTGTTCGACTCACTGAAGCTTTCTTT
CDR3aa: CASSESSRVRLTEAFF

v_gene: TRBV24-1
d_gene: TRBD2
abundance: -
j_gene: TRBJ2-3
CDR3nt: TGTGCCACCAGTGATCGGACTAGCGGGGGGGCCTCCACAGATACGCAGTATTTT
CDR3aa: CATSDRTSGGASTDTQYF

v_gene: TRBV12-3/TRBV12-4
d_gene: -
abundance: few
j_gene: TRBJ2-7
CDR3nt: TGTGCCAGCAGCCTACAACAGGGTCGCGAGCAGTACTTC
CDR3aa: CASSLQQGREQYF

v_gene: TRBV7-9
d_gene: TRBD1
abundance: few
j_gene: TRBJ2-1
CDR3nt: TGTGCCAGCAGCCAGGGGGCGGGTGATGAGCAGTTCTTC
CDR3aa: CASSQGAGDEQFF

v_gene: TRBV21-1
d_gene: -
abundance: -
j_gene: TRBJ1-3
CDR3nt: TGTGCCAGCAGCAAAGCGGGGCAGGGTTTAAGTCGAGAGGGAAACACCATATATTTT
CDR3aa: CASSKAGQGLSREGNTIYF

v_gene: TRBV13
d_gene: -
abundance: -
j_gene: TRBJ1-2
CDR3nt: TGTGCCAGCAGCCCTCGCCGGGCGGGAGCCAACTATGGCTACACCTTC
CDR3aa: CASSPRRAGANYGYTF

v_gene: TRBV30
d_gene: TRBD2
abundance: -
j_gene: TRBJ2-1
CDR3nt: TGTGCCTGGAGTGGAGGGGAGGGCCATGGCGATGAGCAGTTCTTC
CDR3aa: CAWSGGEGHGDEQFF

v_gene: TRBV20-1
d_gene: TRBD1
abundance: -
j_gene: TRBJ1-2
CDR3nt: TGCAGTCCGAGGGGGCGGCATAACTATGGCTACACCTTC
CDR3aa: CSPRGRHNYGYTF

v_gene: TRBV4-3
d_gene: -
abundance: few
j_gene: TRBJ2-1
CDR3nt: TGCGCCAGCGGGAGAAACCAATACAATGAGCAGTTCTTC
CDR3aa: CASGRNQYNEQFF

v_gene: TRBV5-5
d_gene: -
abundance: -
j_gene: TRBJ1-5
CDR3nt: TGTGCCAGCAGCCCTGATCCCATTGGGCGGGTTCAGCCCCAGCATTTT
CDR3aa: CASSPDPIGRVQPQHF

v_gene: TRBV9
d_gene: TRBD1
abundance: few
j_gene: TRBJ1-2
CDR3nt: TGTGCCAGCAGCGTTACTCCCGGACAGGGGAACTATGGCTACACCTTC
CDR3aa: CASSVTPGQGNYGYTF

v_gene: TRBV12-3/TRBV12-4
d_gene: -
abundance: -
j_gene: TRBJ2-1
CDR3nt: TGTGCCAGCAGTCCCCCCGGTGGAGACCGCCCCTTGGATAATGAGCAGTTCTTC
CDR3aa: CASSPPGGDRPLDNEQFF

v_gene: TRBV25-1
d_gene: -
abundance: -
j_gene: TRBJ1-6
CDR3nt: TGTGCCAGCAGTGAATCGGGGTATAATTCACCCCTCCACTTT
CDR3aa: CASSESGYNSPLHF

v_gene: TRBV7-2
d_gene: -
abundance: -
j_gene: TRBJ2-1
CDR3nt: TGTGCCAGCAACTTAGGGGCAGGGTCCAATGAGCAGTTCTTC
CDR3aa: CASNLGAGSNEQFF

v_gene: TRBV20-1
d_gene: TRBD1
abundance: few
j_gene: TRBJ2-3
CDR3nt: TGCAGTTCGGACAGGAGCGCAGATACGCAGTATTTT
CDR3aa: CSSDRSADTQYF

v_gene: TRBV20-1
d_gene: TRBD1
abundance: -
j_gene: TRBJ1-1
CDR3nt: TGCAGTGGCGGACAGGGGGACACTGAAGCTTTCTTT
CDR3aa: CSGGQGDTEAFF

v_gene: TRBV4-2
d_gene: TRBD1
abundance: -
j_gene: TRBJ1-2
CDR3nt: TGTGCCAGCAGCCAAGGGACAGGGTACACTAACTATGGCTACACCTTC
CDR3aa: CASSQGTGYTNYGYTF

v_gene: TRBV7-2
d_gene: TRBD1
abundance: few
j_gene: TRBJ1-2
CDR3nt: TGTGCCAGCAGCTTAAGGGGGCAGTCTTTGGGAGGCTACACCTTC
CDR3aa: CASSLRGQSLGGYTF

v_gene: TRBV6-2/TRBV6-3
d_gene: -
abundance: -
j_gene: TRBJ1-5
CDR3nt: TGTGCCAGCAGTCTCCTCGATAATCAGCCCCAGCATTTT
CDR3aa: CASSLLDNQPQHF

v_gene: TRBV9
d_gene: -
abundance: few
j_gene: TRBJ2-1
CDR3nt: TGTGCCAGCAGCGTATCCCCCCTTCCCACGGTTGAGCAGTTCTTC
CDR3aa: CASSVSPLPTVEQFF

v_gene: TRBV20-1
d_gene: TRBD1
abundance: once
j_gene: TRBJ2-1
CDR3nt: TGCAGTGCTAGGCGACAGGGAGTGGGTGAGCAGTTCTTC
CDR3aa: CSARRQGVGEQFF

v_gene: TRBV7-2
d_gene: -
abundance: -
j_gene: TRBJ1-1
CDR3nt: TGTGCCAGCAGCTTAGTGAGGCTCGGGGAAGCTTTCTTT
CDR3aa: CASSLVRLGEAFF

v_gene: TRBV13
d_gene: -
abundance: -
j_gene: TRBJ1-4
CDR3nt: TGTGCCAGCAGCTTGTTTGGGGAAAAACTGTTTTTT
CDR3aa: CASSLFGEKLFF

v_gene: TRBV20-1
d_gene: TRBD1
abundance: few
j_gene: TRBJ1-5
CDR3nt: TGCAGTGCCCTTCGGACAGGGACTACATATAGCAATCAGCCCCAGCATTTT
CDR3aa: CSALRTGTTYSNQPQHF

v_gene: TRBV7-2
d_gene: -
abundance: few
j_gene: TRBJ2-1
CDR3nt: TGTGCCAGCAGCTCTGGTGGGGGCTATGAGCAGTTCTTC
CDR3aa: CASSSGGGYEQFF

v_gene: TRBV7-3
d_gene: -
abundance: few
j_gene: TRBJ2-3
CDR3nt: TGTGCCAGCAGCCTAAGGGGGATAGATACGCAGTATTTT
CDR3aa: CASSLRGIDTQYF

v_gene: TRBV29-1
d_gene: -
abundance: few
j_gene: TRBJ1-2
CDR3nt: TGCAGCGTTGTAGGGGGGGACTCCTATGGCTACACCTTC
CDR3aa: CSVVGGDSYGYTF

v_gene: TRBV20-1
d_gene: -
abundance: few
j_gene: TRBJ2-7
CDR3nt: TGCAGTGCTATCATCGACTCCTACGAGCAGTACTTC
CDR3aa: CSAIIDSYEQYF

v_gene: TRBV5-1
d_gene: -
abundance: few
j_gene: TRBJ1-1
CDR3nt: TGTGCCAGCAGTTTAGGGGAGTTGAACACTGAAGCTTTCTTT
CDR3aa: CASSLGELNTEAFF

v_gene: TRBV7-2
d_gene: TRBD1
abundance: few
j_gene: TRBJ2-1
CDR3nt: TGTGCCAGCAGCCTCCGGGACAGGGCCTACAATGAGCAGTTCTTC
CDR3aa: CASSLRDRAYNEQFF

v_gene: TRBV6-5
d_gene: -
abundance: -
j_gene: TRBJ1-4
CDR3nt: TGTGCCAGCAGCTACTCAAATGAAAAACTGTTTTTT
CDR3aa: CASSYSNEKLFF

v_gene: TRBV5-1
d_gene: -
abundance: few
j_gene: TRBJ1-2
CDR3nt: TGCGCCAGCAGCTTGGCCCACAGTCTTGGCTATGGCTACACCTTC
CDR3aa: CASSLAHSLGYGYTF

v_gene: TRBV27
d_gene: TRBD2
abundance: few
j_gene: TRBJ2-1
CDR3nt: TGTGCCAGCAGTGAGGGACTAGCGGGAGGGGAGCAGTTCTTC
CDR3aa: CASSEGLAGGEQFF

v_gene: TRBV2
d_gene: -
abundance: -
j_gene: TRBJ1-1
CDR3nt: TGTGCCAGCAGTGAAGTTTCCCTGAACACTGAAGCTTTCTTT
CDR3aa: CASSEVSLNTEAFF